The rows below give T cell receptor beta chains drawn from one sample of a study of T cells after yellow fever vaccination. TCRdb fed the 5' RACE reads into MiXCR, producing one record per CDR3 protein. This sample has hundreds of thousands of distinct CDR3 sequences, with 18% found just once. Sample: PBMCs, taken before the yellow fever booster vaccination. The receptors come from a man aged 18-30 years who received the YFV17D yellow fever vaccine. The CDR3 runs from the conserved cysteine through the conserved F or W. D genes are given only for firm matches. Size tells how often a clone was seen (once, few, many) or the class of an expanded clone, and some rows leave it out.

TRBV3-1	NA	NA	TRBJ1-2	CAAGDGYTF	TGTGCCGCCGGCGATGGCTACACCTTC
TRBV15	NA	TRBD1	TRBJ1-1	CATSRGYTGGKGAFF	TGTGCCACCAGCAGAGGCTACACAGGGGGCAAGGGAGCTTTCTTT
TRBV7-7	few	NA	TRBJ2-3	CASSLIDEALSDTQYF	TGTGCCAGCAGCTTAATCGACGAGGCACTATCAGATACGCAGTATTTT
TRBV7-3	few	NA	TRBJ1-1	CASRFNLNTEAFF	TGTGCCAGCAGATTTAATTTGAACACTGAAGCTTTCTTT
TRBV24-1	few	TRBD2	TRBJ2-1	CATSDRPGGRDNEQFF	TGTGCCACCAGTGACCGCCCGGGGGGGCGGGACAATGAGCAGTTCTTC
TRBV9	NA	TRBD1	TRBJ2-1	CASSTYGQGGNNEQFF	TGTGCCAGCAGCACCTACGGACAGGGGGGAAACAATGAGCAGTTCTTC
TRBV15	NA	NA	TRBJ2-7	CATSRRDGSYEQYF	TGTGCCACCAGCAGACGGGACGGCTCCTACGAGCAGTACTTC
TRBV6-2/TRBV6-3	NA	NA	TRBJ2-4	CASSRGTKNIQYF	TGTGCCAGCAGCCGGGGAACCAAAAACATTCAGTACTTC
TRBV6-5	few	NA	TRBJ2-7	CASTNTGEQYF	TGTGCCAGCACCAACACGGGGGAGCAGTACTTC
TRBV5-1	NA	TRBD1	TRBJ1-1	CASSARGTGGNTEAFF	TGCGCCAGCAGCGCACGCGGGACAGGGGGTAACACTGAAGCTTTCTTT
TRBV7-9	NA	NA	TRBJ2-3	CASSFGFRGGMGGDTQYF	TGTGCCAGCAGCTTTGGGTTCCGAGGGGGTATGGGTGGAGATACGCAGTATTTT
TRBV20-1	many	TRBD2	TRBJ2-3	CSALAGSTDTQYF	TGCAGTGCCTTAGCGGGGAGCACAGATACGCAGTATTTT
TRBV20-1	many	NA	TRBJ1-3	CSAPRPSSGNTIYF	TGCAGTGCTCCCCGACCGTCCTCTGGAAACACCATATATTTT
TRBV4-3	NA	TRBD2	TRBJ2-2	CASSQDSGLAGGRNTGELFF	TGCGCCAGCAGCCAAGACTCCGGACTAGCGGGGGGGCGTAACACCGGGGAGCTGTTTTTT
TRBV5-6	few	TRBD1	TRBJ2-1	CASSLAGQNEQFF	TGTGCCAGCAGCTTGGCGGGACAGAATGAGCAGTTCTTC
TRBV5-4	few	NA	TRBJ2-1	CASSTPTGGAYNEQFF	TGTGCCAGCAGCACGCCGACAGGTGGGGCCTACAATGAGCAGTTCTTC
TRBV2	NA	TRBD2	TRBJ2-7	CASSELASGGYEQYF	TGTGCCAGCAGTGAACTGGCTAGCGGGGGCTACGAGCAGTACTTC
TRBV6-2/TRBV6-3	few	NA	TRBJ1-2	CASSYSRRLVSLEYGYTF	TGTGCCAGCAGTTACTCAAGGCGGCTTGTATCTTTGGAGTATGGCTACACCTTC
TRBV5-1	few	NA	TRBJ2-3	CASTRIPGADVDTQYF	TGCGCCAGCACCCGCATTCCAGGGGCTGATGTAGATACGCAGTATTTT
TRBV12-3/TRBV12-4	many	NA	TRBJ2-2	CASSSGTGTGELFF	TGTGCCAGCAGTTCCGGCACCGGCACCGGGGAGCTGTTTTTT
TRBV11-2	NA	NA	TRBJ2-2	CASSLVPGPMLGELFF	TGTGCCAGCAGCTTAGTCCCGGGCCCCATGTTGGGGGAGCTGTTTTTT
TRBV11-2	few	NA	TRBJ1-4	CASRASLGKKLFF	TGTGCCAGCAGGGCGTCGTTGGGGAAAAAACTGTTTTTT
TRBV11-2	few	NA	TRBJ2-3	CASSHPTDTQYF	TGTGCCAGCAGCCACCCGACAGATACGCAGTATTTT
TRBV2	NA	NA	TRBJ2-3	CASRDARGTDTQYF	TGTGCCAGCAGAGACGCCCGGGGCACAGATACGCAGTATTTT
TRBV18	NA	NA	TRBJ1-2	CASSPGEYGYTF	TGTGCCAGCTCACCAGGAGAATATGGCTACACCTTC
TRBV6-2/TRBV6-3	few	NA	TRBJ2-1	CASSYKDAEQFF	TGTGCCAGCAGTTACAAAGATGCCGAGCAGTTCTTC
TRBV4-3	few	NA	TRBJ1-1	CASSQDGGTEAFF	TGCGCCAGCAGCCAAGATGGGGGTACTGAAGCTTTCTTT
TRBV9	NA	NA	TRBJ2-3	CASSASLLRIDTQYF	TGTGCCAGCAGCGCCTCCCTGTTACGAATCGATACGCAGTATTTT
TRBV5-1	NA	NA	TRBJ1-2	CASSSGPDSGYTF	TGCGCCAGCAGCTCGGGGCCGGACTCTGGCTACACCTTC
TRBV5-1	NA	NA	TRBJ2-5	CASRATGIQETQYF	TGCGCCAGCAGGGCCACAGGGATCCAAGAGACCCAGTACTTC
TRBV4-1	NA	TRBD2	TRBJ2-3	CASSPLTGLEVDTQYF	TGCGCCAGCAGCCCCCTGACGGGACTAGAAGTAGATACGCAGTATTTT
TRBV6-5	NA	TRBD2	TRBJ2-3	CASSRPGLAGKLGTDTQYF	TGTGCCAGCAGCCGACCGGGACTAGCGGGGAAGTTGGGCACAGATACGCAGTATTTT
TRBV5-1	NA	NA	TRBJ2-1	CASSPQSGESQFF	TGCGCCAGCAGCCCCCAATCGGGGGAATCGCAGTTCTTC
TRBV29-1	few	NA	TRBJ1-5	CSVENSPGQPQHF	TGCAGCGTTGAAAACAGCCCCGGGCAGCCCCAGCATTTT
TRBV5-1	NA	TRBD1	TRBJ2-1	CASSIDRASSYNEQFF	TGCGCCAGCAGCATTGACAGGGCGAGCTCCTACAATGAGCAGTTCTTC
TRBV4-1	few	NA	TRBJ2-7	CASSQGGDGAAEQYF	TGCGCCAGCAGCCAAGGGGGGGACGGAGCGGCAGAGCAGTACTTC
TRBV29-1	many	NA	TRBJ2-1	CSVEEDSPHNEQFF	TGCAGCGTTGAAGAAGACTCCCCCCACAATGAGCAGTTCTTC
TRBV12-3/TRBV12-4	NA	TRBD2	TRBJ2-7	CASGGAYEQYF	TGTGCCAGCGGGGGGGCCTACGAGCAGTACTTC
TRBV7-9	NA	NA	TRBJ1-1	CASQDNRVGEAFF	TGTGCCTCCCAGGACAATCGAGTGGGTGAAGCTTTCTTT
TRBV6-6	NA	NA	TRBJ2-1	CASRREPFNEQFF	TGTGCCAGCAGGAGAGAGCCTTTCAATGAGCAGTTCTTC
TRBV7-8	many	NA	TRBJ2-2	CASSFQGVSAGELFF	TGTGCCAGCAGCTTTCAGGGAGTGTCGGCCGGGGAGCTGTTTTTT
TRBV7-6	NA	NA	TRBJ2-2	CASSFYLDNTGELFF	TGTGCCAGCAGCTTTTATTTGGATAACACCGGGGAGCTGTTTTTT